Listed here are 27 T cell receptor beta chains from one sample, sequenced in a study of metastatic and nonmetastatic thyroid tumors. No treatment had been given to any patient before thyroid surgery. From the PCR reads, TCRdb re-called clones with MiXCR. The data contain 25,000 to 30,000 clones, around 3.9% of them singletons. Material for sequencing was blood. The receptors originated from a male donor with papillary thyroid cancer or a benign thyroid nodule (not recorded which). Some clones in this sample may be carry-over from other donors' samples.

This clone has more than one count but fewer than ten. This rearrangement joins TRBV6-6 to TRBJ1-3; D is undetermined. The germline gives CDR1 MNHNY, CDR2 SVGAGI (reference sequence). This CDR3 region has 16 residues. V shed 0 bases and J shed 0 bases, with 9 bases lying between them. The CDR3 is CASSYSVGSSGNTIYF. The CDR3 DNA follows: TGTGCCAGCAGTTACTCAGTTGGCAGCTCTGGAAACACCATATATTTT.

This CDR3 is CASSALEWGYNEQFF. CDR3 DNA: TGTGCCAGCAGTGCCTTAGAGTGGGGCTACAATGAGCAGTTCTTC. The chain joins TRBV6-1 to TRBJ2-1; no firm D call. V lost 4 bases and J 3 bases, leaving 13 bases between the germline ends. CDR1 is MNHNS, CDR2 SASEGT, per germline. The CDR3 consists of 15 residues.

This clone was picked up many times. This chain links TRBV11-1 with TRBJ1-2; 8 bases line up with TRBD1. CDR1 is SGHAT, CDR2 FQDESV, per germline (reference sequence). With V trimmed by 5 bases and J by 8 bases, 10 bases remained unmatched. There are 14 residues in the CDR3. This chain's CDR3 is CASSTPGGQGGYTF. CDR3 DNA: TGTGCCAGCAGCACCCCGGGAGGACAGGGAGGCTACACCTTC. Using reference TRBV11-1 and TRBJ1-2 for the parts outside the CDR3, the full variable domain is EAEVAQSPRYKITEKSQAVAFWCDPISGHATLYWYRQILGQGPELLVQFQDESVVDDSQLPKDRFSAERLKGVDSTLKIQPAELGDSAMYLCASSTPGGQGGYTFGSGTRLTVV.

Ten or more counts support this clone. The V gene is TRBV11-2, the J gene TRBJ2-1; D might be TRBD1 or TRBD2, each matching 7 bases. V was clipped by 4 bases and J by 10 bases, with 11 bases between them. The CDR3 runs 12 residues. Per the germline V gene, CDR1 is SGHAT and CDR2 is FQNNGV. The CDR3 loop is CASSSQGGEQFF. CDR3 DNA sequence: TGTGCCAGCAGCTCCCAGGGGGGGGAGCAGTTCTTC.

This clone was detected only a few times. The V call is TRBV6-1, the J call TRBJ2-2; a weak D match, TRBD1 (5 bases). CDR3 length: 17 residues. The germline V and J ends were trimmed by 2 bases and 2 bases, with 15 bases remaining between them. Germline V gene sequence: CDR1 MNHNS, CDR2 SASEGT. CDR3: CASSELGVQANTGELFF. The CDR3 region has the DNA TGTGCCAGCAGTGAATTAGGGGTACAGGCAAACACCGGGGAGCTGTTTTTT.

This clone was seen ten or more times. This chain joins TRBV6-5 and TRBJ2-2; 11 positions match TRBD1. V trimming: 1 base; J trimming: 4 bases; junction bases outside the gene matches: 11. This CDR3 has 19 amino acids. Germline values: CDR1 MNHEY, CDR2 SVGAGI. In DNA form, the CDR3 reads TGTGCCAGCAGTTACTTTTCCTCAGGACAGGGGGCGGGCACCGGGGAGCTGTTTTTT. Encoded protein: CASSYFSSGQGAGTGELFF.

The rearrangement joins TRBV5-1 to TRBJ2-3; D may correspond to TRBD1 or TRBD2 (7 bases each). The length of the CDR3 is 15 residues. Trimming cost V 4 bases and J 5 bases, with 17 bases left between them. Germline V gives CDR1 SGHRS, CDR2 YFSETQ. The CDR3 sequence is CASSIYRGGVDTQYF. DNA for the CDR3: TGCGCCAGCAGCATCTACAGGGGAGGGGTAGATACGCAGTATTTT.

The chain has TRBV28 and TRBJ1-2, with 11 bases matching TRBD1. The ends lost 6 bases at V and 7 bases at J; junction bases unmatched: 4. Per the germline V gene, CDR1 is MDHEN and CDR2 is SYDVKM. The length of the CDR3 is 13 residues. The CDR3 sequence: CASSGQGALGYTF. In nucleotides, the CDR3 is TGTGCCAGCAGCGGACAGGGGGCCCTTGGCTACACCTTC.

The genes are TRBV30 and TRBJ2-7, with unresolved D. Germline lookup yields CDR1 GTSNPN and CDR2 SVGIG (reference sequence). V lost 2 bases to trimming and J lost 3 bases, with 11 bases between them. The length of the CDR3 is 13 residues. Here the CDR3 DNA reads TGTGCCTGGAGTCTCCCCAGGTTCTACGAGCAGTACTTC. Residues: CAWSLPRFYEQYF.

This clone was counted ten times or more. This may be a read error, as it is one base from a much larger clone. The final CDR3 position lacks the conserved phenylalanine or tryptophan, pointing to a likely read error. The chain couples TRBV5-6 to TRBJ2-7, with 7 bases matching TRBD2. Germline trimming cut 4 bases from V and 4 bases from J; bases unmatched to any gene: 2. From germline, CDR1 is SGHDT and CDR2 YYEEEE. The CDR3 covers 12 residues. Here the CDR3 reads CASSRSGYEQYL. The CDR3 DNA is TGTGCCAGCAGCCGTAGCGGGTACGAGCAGTACCTC.

This clone was seen repeatedly, ten times or more. V is TRBV4-1 and J is TRBJ2-1, with D possibly matching TRBD2 (7 bases). Trimming cost V 2 bases and J 7 bases, with 21 bases left between them. The CDR3 is 17 residues long. Germline V CDR1 and CDR2: MGHRA, YSYEKL. CDR3: CASSQPSGAGVGNEQFF. The CDR3, as DNA: TGCGCCAGCAGCCAACCAAGCGGGGCAGGGGTGGGGAATGAGCAGTTCTTC.

This clone was found many times. The chain has TRBV6-2 or TRBV6-3 and TRBJ2-7, with D unclear. V was cut by 0 bases and J by 5 bases, with 11 bases left in between. The CDR3 extends over 14 amino acids. Germline V gives CDR1 MNHEY, CDR2 SVGEGT. Here the CDR3 reads CASSYSLGLHEQYF. Here the CDR3 DNA reads TGTGCCAGCAGTTACTCTTTAGGTCTACACGAGCAGTACTTC.

The sample holds a few counts of this clone. One end of the junction is discordant with germline, which a read error may explain. The J gene is TRBJ2-2, the V gene TRBV2; 8 bases match TRBD2. CDR1 is SNHLY, CDR2 FYNNEI, per germline. The CDR3 is made up of 15 amino acids. The CDR3 region is CASSGSVAGTGDLFF. CDR3 bases: TGTGCCAGCAGTGGCTCCGTAGCGGGAACTGGGGATCTGTTTTTT.

In this sample, this clone is medium-sized. The chain carries TRBV27 and TRBJ2-2; D is possibly TRBD1 (6 bases). The V gene's germline CDR1 is MNHEY and CDR2 SMNVEV (reference sequence). The V gene lost 5 bases and the J gene lost 6 bases, with 13 bases spanning the gap. The CDR3 loop spans 14 amino acids. This chain's CDR3 is CASSQLQGSGELFF. CDR3 DNA: TGTGCCAGCAGTCAGCTACAGGGATCCGGGGAGCTGTTTTTT.

By sample share, this clone is medium-sized (0.01 to 0.1%). The chain is built from TRBV28 and TRBJ1-5; 9 positions match TRBD1. J lost 1 base, V lost 5 bases, and 9 bases had no gene match. The CDR3 is made up of 17 amino acids. CDR1 and CDR2 from the germline V gene are MDHEN and SYDVKM. The CDR3 region is CASSPGTGFGSNQPQHF. CDR3 sequence (DNA): TGTGCCAGCAGTCCCGGGACAGGGTTCGGGAGCAATCAGCCCCAGCATTTT.

The genes are TRBV28 and TRBJ2-7; 11 bases fit TRBD1. Germline V gene data show CDR1 as MDHEN and CDR2 as SYDVKM. The CDR3 has 15 amino acids. After removal of 3 bases from V and 3 bases from J, the junction contained 4 bases not matched to a gene. The CDR3 bases are TGTGCCAGCAGTTTGCGTGGGACAGGGGGCTACGAGCAGTACTTC. Its protein is CASSLRGTGGYEQYF. The whole variable domain, filled in from reference TRBV28 and TRBJ2-7, reads DVKVTQSSRYLVKRTGEKVFLECVQDMDHENMFWYRQDPGLGLRLIYFSYDVKMKEKGDIPEGYSVSREKKERFSLILESASTNQTSMYLCASSLRGTGGYEQYFGPGTRLTVT.

Ten or more counts support this clone. The chain links TRBV6-1 to TRBJ1-4; no clear D gene. Trimming took off 8 bases at V and 0 bases at J, with 4 bases between the two ends. The CDR3 covers 12 residues. CDR1 and CDR2 from the germline V gene are MNHNS and SASEGT. The CDR3 nucleotides read TGTGCCAGCCGAGCAACTAATGAAAAACTGTTTTTT. Protein sequence: CASRATNEKLFF.

This clone came up many times. Here the CDR3 reads CASSYPGLSNEQFF. The CDR3 DNA follows: TGTGCCAGCAGCTATCCTGGACTAAGCAATGAGCAGTTCTTC. The chain recombines TRBV5-5 with TRBJ2-1, with D tentatively TRBD2 (6 bases). V was trimmed by 3 bases and J by 6 bases, leaving 13 bases between them. The CDR3 has 14 residues. From germline, CDR1 is SGHKS and CDR2 YYEKEE (reference sequence).

Ten or more counts support this clone. The chain couples TRBV27 to TRBJ2-3; D might be TRBD1 (5 bases). V was trimmed by 0 bases and J by 4 bases, leaving 8 bases between them. The CDR3 loop spans 14 amino acids. The germline CDR1 and CDR2 sequences are MNHEY and SMNVEV (reference sequence). CDR3 nucleotides: TGTGCCAGCAGTTTATCAGGGGCGGCAGATACGCAGTATTTT. Amino acids: CASSLSGAADTQYF.

This clone appeared many times. The J gene is TRBJ2-3, the V gene TRBV2, with TRBD2 matching over 8 bases. Germline values: CDR1 SNHLY, CDR2 FYNNEI. V lost 6 bases to trimming and J lost 2 bases; unmatched junction nucleotides: 7. The CDR3 totals 15 residues. The DNA for the CDR3 is TGTGCCAGCAGAGAGCGGGAGTGGGACACAGATACGCAGTATTTT. Protein: CASREREWDTDTQYF.

A few counts support this clone. This chain joins TRBV6-6 and TRBJ1-6; D gene uncertain. The V and J ends lost 0 bases and 9 bases respectively, with 9 bases between them. The CDR3 runs 14 residues. Per the germline V gene, CDR1 is MNHNY and CDR2 is SVGAGI (reference sequence). In DNA, the CDR3 is TGTGCCAGCAGTTACTCGACACCTGTTTCACCCCTCCACTTT. Its protein is CASSYSTPVSPLHF.

CDR3 bases: TGCGCCAGCAGCTTTCTGGAAAACACCGGGGAGCTGTTTTTT. Its translation: CASSFLENTGELFF. The rearrangement joins TRBV5-1 to TRBJ2-2; D unresolved. CDR3 size: 14 residues. The germline V gene encodes CDR1 SGHRS and CDR2 YFSETQ. Trimming removed 2 bases at V and 2 bases at J, with 7 bases between. Full variable domain (remainder filled in from reference TRBV5-1 and TRBJ2-2): KAGVTQTPRYLIKTRGQQVTLSCSPISGHRSVSWYQQTPGQGLQFLFEYFSETQRNKGNFPGRFSGRQFSNSRSEMNVSTLELGDSALYLCASSFLENTGELFFGEGSRLTVL.

This clone was detected ten times or more. V and J are TRBV19 and TRBJ2-1, with a tentative D call TRBD1 (6 bases). The ends were cut back, 6 bases at V and 10 bases at J, with 13 bases in the middle. Germline CDR1 is LNHDA and CDR2 is SQIVND (reference sequence). This CDR3 is built from 12 residues. The CDR3 reads CASRAGRGEQFF. The CDR3 DNA is TGTGCCAGTAGGGCGGGTAGGGGGGAGCAGTTCTTC. The variable domain in full, with the rest retrieved from reference TRBV19 and TRBJ2-1, is DGGITQSPKYLFRKEGQNVTLSCEQNLNHDAMYWYRQDPGQGLRLIYYSQIVNDFQKGDIAEGYSVSREKKESFPLTVTSAQKNPTAFYLCASRAGRGEQFFGPGTRLTVL.

The chain has TRBV5-1 and TRBJ1-3; unclear D gene. The CDR3 has 14 amino acids. Trimming cost V 7 bases and J 0 bases, with 11 bases left between them. The germline V gene encodes CDR1 SGHRS and CDR2 YFSETQ. CDR3 nucleotides: TGCGCCAGCGGGGTCGGCTTCTCTGGAAACACCATATATTTT. Its protein is CASGVGFSGNTIYF.

This clone was detected many times. The chain has TRBV10-3 and TRBJ2-2; unclear D gene. The CDR3 has 13 residues. V shed 0 bases and J shed 6 bases, with 5 bases lying between them. Germline CDR1 ENHRY, CDR2 SYGVKD. The CDR3 nucleotides are TGTGCCATCAGTGAGTCGACCCCCGGGGAGCTGTTTTTT. This encodes CAISESTPGELFF.

The sample holds a few counts of this clone. DNA for the CDR3: TGTGCCAGCAGTGAAGGTCTAGCGGGAGGCTACGAGCAGTACTTC. It is translated as CASSEGLAGGYEQYF. This chain uses TRBV6-1 with TRBJ2-7, with 11 nucleotides matching TRBD2. The junction had 2 bases not matched to a gene; V was cut back by 1 base and J by 3 bases. The CDR3 totals 15 residues. Looked up from germline, CDR1 is MNHNS and CDR2 is SASEGT.

Many counts were recorded for this clone. The chain recombines TRBV10-1 with TRBJ2-3, with 8 bases fitting TRBD1. With V trimmed by 2 bases and J by 4 bases, 8 bases remained unmatched. Germline V gene lookup returns CDR1 WNHNN and CDR2 SYGVQD (reference sequence). This CDR3 comprises 16 residues. CDR3 bases: TGCGCCAGCAGTGAGCGTGTCGGGACAGGCGCAGATACGCAGTATTTT. Translation: CASSERVGTGADTQYF.